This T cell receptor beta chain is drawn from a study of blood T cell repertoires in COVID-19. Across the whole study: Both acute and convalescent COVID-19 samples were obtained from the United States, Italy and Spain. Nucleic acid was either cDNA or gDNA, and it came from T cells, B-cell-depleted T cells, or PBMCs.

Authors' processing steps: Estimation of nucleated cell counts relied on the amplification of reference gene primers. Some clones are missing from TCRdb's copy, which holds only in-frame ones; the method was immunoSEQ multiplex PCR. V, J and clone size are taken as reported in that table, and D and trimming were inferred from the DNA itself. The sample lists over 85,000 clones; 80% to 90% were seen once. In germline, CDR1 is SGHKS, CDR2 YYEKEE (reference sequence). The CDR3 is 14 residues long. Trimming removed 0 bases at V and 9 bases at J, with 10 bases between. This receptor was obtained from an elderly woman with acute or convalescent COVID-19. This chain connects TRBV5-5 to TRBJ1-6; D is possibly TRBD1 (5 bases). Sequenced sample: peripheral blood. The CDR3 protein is CASSLVSGISPLHF. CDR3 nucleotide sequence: TGTGCCAGCAGCTTGGTTTCAGGGATTTCACCCCTCCACTTT. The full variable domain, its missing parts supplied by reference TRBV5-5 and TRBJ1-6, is DAGVTQSPTHLIKTRGQQVTLRCSPISGHKSVSWYQQVLGQGPQFIFQYYEKEERGRGNFPDRFSARQFPNYSSELNVNALLLGDSALYLCASSLVSGISPLHFGNGTRLTVT.